These T cell receptor beta chains were read from a single sample in a study of blood T cell repertoires in COVID-19. This table comes from immunoSEQ multiplex PCR, and its TCRdb copy is limited to in-frame clones, with some not included. The profile shows 50,000 to 65,000 clones, 85% to 90% of them singletons. What was sequenced was peripheral blood. The receptor source for this set is a man aged 60 to 75 with active COVID-19. Both conserved end residues are part of each CDR3. A D gene is named only where the DNA matches it firmly. The size entry is marked missing in some rows and otherwise reads once, few, many or a size class.

CASSQAISGFSYEQYF,TGTGCCAGCAGCCAGGCCATTAGCGGGTTCTCCTACGAGCAGTACTTC,TRBV4-2,TRBJ2-7,TRBD2,few
CASSVAGGQIDTQYF,TGTGCCAGCAGCGTAGCAGGGGGGCAGATCGATACGCAGTATTTT,TRBV9,TRBJ2-3,-,-
CASSYSPEDRFTDTQYF,TGTGCCAGCAGTTACTCGCCGGAGGACAGGTTCACAGATACGCAGTATTTT,TRBV6-2/TRBV6-3,TRBJ2-3,TRBD1,-
CASSESRLSSGNTIYF,TGTGCCAGCAGTGAGAGTAGATTAAGCTCTGGAAACACCATATATTTT,TRBV6-1,TRBJ1-3,-,-
CASSYENEQYF,TGTGCCAGCAGTTACGAGAACGAGCAGTACTTC,TRBV6-2/TRBV6-3,TRBJ2-7,-,-
CATGGIGAGVTEQYF,TGTGCCACCGGCGGGATAGGAGCGGGTGTTACCGAGCAGTACTTC,TRBV7-9,TRBJ2-7,-,-
CASSGEGGTEAFF,TGTGCCAGCAGTGGTGAAGGCGGCACTGAAGCTTTCTTT,TRBV6-4,TRBJ1-1,-,-
CASSLRVRGLAEWDWGTQYF,TGTGCCAGCAGCTTAAGGGTACGAGGACTAGCGGAATGGGACTGGGGTACGCAGTATTTT,TRBV13,TRBJ2-3,TRBD2,-
CAWRKGLGGRYEQYF,TGTGCCTGGAGAAAGGGACTGGGGGGGAGATACGAGCAGTACTTC,TRBV30,TRBJ2-7,TRBD2,-
CASSQQRGLRHNIQYF,TGTGCCAGCAGCCAACAACGGGGGTTAAGACATAACATTCAGTACTTC,TRBV14,TRBJ2-4,-,-
CASSVAGEYEQYF,TGTGCCAGCAGTGTAGCGGGAGAGTACGAGCAGTACTTC,TRBV25-1,TRBJ2-7,TRBD2,-
CASSPGTENSPLHF,TGTGCCAGCAGTCCCGGGACAGAGAATTCACCCCTCCACTTT,TRBV6-5,TRBJ1-6,TRBD1,-
CASSLAAGTYEQYF,TGTGCCAGCAGCTTAGCGGCAGGAACCTACGAGCAGTACTTC,TRBV7-8,TRBJ2-7,-,-
CASSYGLAGANTGELFF,TGTGCCAGCAGCTACGGACTAGCGGGAGCGAACACCGGGGAGCTGTTTTTT,TRBV7-7,TRBJ2-2,TRBD2,-
CASSPVPRSGTSRETQYF,TGTGCCAGCTCACCTGTTCCGCGGTCGGGGACTAGTAGGGAGACCCAGTACTTC,TRBV18,TRBJ2-5,TRBD2,-
CASSPTSARGLTGANVLTF,TGTGCCAGCAGCCCTACTTCTGCCAGGGGCCTAACCGGGGCCAACGTCCTGACTTTC,TRBV7-2,TRBJ2-6,-,-
CASRTGGGNTIYF,TGTGCCAGCAGAACAGGGGGTGGAAACACCATATATTTT,TRBV28,TRBJ1-3,TRBD1,-
CASSPNGVGSYNEQFF,TGTGCCAGCAGCCCAAACGGGGTGGGTTCCTACAATGAGCAGTTCTTC,TRBV2,TRBJ2-1,-,-
CASGTSGRGTGELFF,TGTGCCAGCGGGACTAGCGGGAGGGGAACCGGGGAGCTGTTTTTT,TRBV9,TRBJ2-2,TRBD2,-
CASSEADTDTQYF,TGTGCCAGCAGTGAGGCCGACACAGATACGCAGTATTTT,TRBV6-4,TRBJ2-3,-,-
CASSIPSGSTDTQYF,TGCGCCAGCAGCATACCTAGCGGTAGCACAGATACGCAGTATTTT,TRBV5-1,TRBJ2-3,TRBD2,-
CASSQDSTSGTQETQYF,TGTGCCAGCAGCCAAGATAGTACTAGCGGAACCCAAGAGACCCAGTACTTC,TRBV3-1/TRBV3-2,TRBJ2-5,TRBD2,medium-sized
CSVDVANTKETQYF,TGCAGCGTTGATGTAGCAAACACAAAAGAGACCCAGTACTTC,TRBV29-1,TRBJ2-5,-,once
CASSVVSGGEYNEQFF,TGTGCCAGCAGTGTGGTAAGCGGGGGAGAATACAATGAGCAGTTCTTC,TRBV28,TRBJ2-1,TRBD2,-
CASSLTVPRGDSNTGELFF,TGTGCCAGCAGCCTTACGGTCCCTAGAGGGGACTCAAACACCGGGGAGCTGTTTTTT,TRBV7-2,TRBJ2-2,-,-